The TCR beta chain described here comes from a study of blood T cell repertoires in COVID-19. Study background: Donors in the United States, Italy and Spain gave samples during acute or convalescent COVID-19. PBMCs, B-cell-depleted T cells, or T cells were the source of the cDNA or gDNA that made up the material.

Cohorts were assigned according to the clinical history that participants reported. For recovered donors of Cohort 3, there were two negative PCRs, clearance, or symptom resolution. Measured with immunoSEQ multiplex PCR; TCRdb has only the in-frame clones, and not every one. The table lists about 310,000 clones, roughly 86% of them singletons, with over 8.5% in the top ten. CDR1 is KGHDR and CDR2 is SFDVKD in the germline V gene. This CDR3 is 15 amino acids long. J lost 8 bases, V lost 4 bases, and 7 bases had no gene match. This receptor was obtained from a woman in her 30s who had recovered from COVID-19. The gene calls are TRBV24-1 and TRBJ2-1; TRBD1 agrees at 10 bases. The sequencing sample was made of PBMCs or T cells enriched from blood (not recorded which). As DNA, the CDR3 is TGTGCCACCAGTGAGGGACAGGGGAACGGCGATGAGCAGTTCTTC. This codes for CATSEGQGNGDEQFF.